This is a list of T cell receptor beta chains from one sample in a study of PD-1 blockade in classical Hodgkin lymphoma. TCRdb's copy holds only in-frame clones and misses some; the assay was immunoSEQ multiplex PCR. This repertoire shows 99,000 or so clones, roughly nine tenths found once; its top ten account for over 15%. The material was peripheral blood mononuclear cells (PBMCs), obtained before the fourth cycle of nivolumab. The receptors derive from a human donor with classical Hodgkin lymphoma. Each CDR3 is given with its conserved first and last residue. D genes are given only for firm matches. The listing skips clone size in some rows; elsewhere it reads once, few, many or a size class.

D gene	J gene	V gene	clone size	CDR3 DNA	CDR3 protein
NA	TRBJ2-1	TRBV15	NA	TGTGCCACCAGCAGAGCTCGCAACTACAATGAGCAGTTCTTC	CATSRARNYNEQFF
TRBD1	TRBJ1-2	TRBV5-4	NA	TGTGCCAGCAGCTTGGTCTTTGACAGGGCGAGCGGCTACACCTTC	CASSLVFDRASGYTF
NA	TRBJ1-1	TRBV6-1	NA	TGTGCCAGCAGTGAAGCGAAGAGGAACACTGAAGCTTTCTTT	CASSEAKRNTEAFF
NA	TRBJ1-5	TRBV7-2	NA	TGTGCCAGCAGCTTATCAAGGGGGCAGCCCCAGCATTTT	CASSLSRGQPQHF
TRBD2	TRBJ2-7	TRBV7-9	NA	TGTGCCAGCAGCTTAGGGACTAGTACCGTGAGCGAGCAGTACTTC	CASSLGTSTVSEQYF
TRBD2	TRBJ2-7	TRBV11-2	NA	TGTGCCAGCAGCGCCCCCGGGCTAGCGGGAGATCAGAGAACCTACGAGCAGTACTTC	CASSAPGLAGDQRTYEQYF
NA	TRBJ1-1	TRBV6-1	NA	TGTGCCAGCAGAGGACAGTTGAACACTGAAGCTTTCTTT	CASRGQLNTEAFF
NA	TRBJ1-5	TRBV7-9	NA	TGTGCCAGCAGCTTACAGGGGTCAGCTAATCAGCCCCAGCATTTT	CASSLQGSANQPQHF
NA	TRBJ1-2	TRBV6-1	NA	TGTGCCAGCAGTGAATGGTGGGGCGAATCCAACTATGGCTACACCTTC	CASSEWWGESNYGYTF
NA	TRBJ1-1	TRBV27	NA	TGTGCCAGCAGTTTACAAGGGGGTTACACTGAAGCTTTCTTT	CASSLQGGYTEAFF
NA	TRBJ2-3	TRBV19	NA	TGTGCCAGTAGTCCCCGAGGGGCCTTTACAGATACGCAGTATTTT	CASSPRGAFTDTQYF
NA	TRBJ2-7	TRBV4-1	NA	TGCGCCAGCAGCGAGGGTGGGGATTTCTACGAGCAGTACTTC	CASSEGGDFYEQYF
TRBD1	TRBJ1-1	TRBV19	NA	TGTGCCAGTAGTCCCGGGACAGTCAGAATTTACATGAACACTGAAGCTTTCTTT	CASSPGTVRIYMNTEAFF
NA	TRBJ2-1	TRBV6-1	NA	TGTGCCAGCAGAACTTCCAGCTCCTACAATGAGCAGTTCTTC	CASRTSSSYNEQFF
TRBD1	TRBJ1-5	TRBV5-6	NA	TGTGCCAGCAGCCCCGCAGGGGGCGAACAGCCCCAGCATTTT	CASSPAGGEQPQHF
TRBD2	TRBJ2-1	TRBV7-9	NA	TGTGCCAGCAGCTTCTACGGGAGGTCGGGCTACAATGAGCAGTTCTTC	CASSFYGRSGYNEQFF
NA	TRBJ1-4	TRBV30	NA	TGTGCCTGGAGTCAAAGGACAACTTCTAATGAAAAACTGTTTTTT	CAWSQRTTSNEKLFF
TRBD1	TRBJ2-1	TRBV6-1	NA	TGTGCCAGCAGTTTTTCCGGGACAGGAGGGATCGAGCAGTTCTTC	CASSFSGTGGIEQFF
NA	TRBJ2-7	TRBV4-2	NA	TGTGCCAGCAGCCAAGATGTAGACAGTTCCCCTACGACGCAGTACTTC	CASSQDVDSSPTTQYF
TRBD1	TRBJ2-7	TRBV19	NA	TGTGCCAGCGGGACAGGGAGTCCCTACGAGCAGTACTTC	CASGTGSPYEQYF
NA	TRBJ2-7	TRBV7-6	few	TGTGCCAGCAGCTTAGGGCTAGCCTACGAGCAGTACTTC	CASSLGLAYEQYF
TRBD1	TRBJ1-2	TRBV30	NA	TGTGCCTGGAGTAAGGTGGGGACAGGGTCAGCTAACTATGGCTACACCTTC	CAWSKVGTGSANYGYTF